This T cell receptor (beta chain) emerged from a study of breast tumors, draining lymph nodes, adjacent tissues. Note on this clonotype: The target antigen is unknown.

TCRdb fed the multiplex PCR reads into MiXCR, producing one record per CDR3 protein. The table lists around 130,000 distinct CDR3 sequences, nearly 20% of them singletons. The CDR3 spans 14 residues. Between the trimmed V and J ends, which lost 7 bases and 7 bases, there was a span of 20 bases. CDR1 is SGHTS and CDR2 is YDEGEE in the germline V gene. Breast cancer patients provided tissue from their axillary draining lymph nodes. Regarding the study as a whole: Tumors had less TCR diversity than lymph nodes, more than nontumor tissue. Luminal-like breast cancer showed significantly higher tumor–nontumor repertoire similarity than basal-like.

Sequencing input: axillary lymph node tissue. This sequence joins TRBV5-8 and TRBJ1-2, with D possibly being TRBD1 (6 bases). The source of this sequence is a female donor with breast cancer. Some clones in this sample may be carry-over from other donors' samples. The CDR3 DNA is TGTGCCAGCGGCGCCCGAAGGGGGGCTGGTGGCTACACCTTC. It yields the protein CASGARRGAGGYTF.